These T cell receptor beta chains were read from a single sample in a study of CD8 T cells in Susac syndrome. Via MiXCR, TCRdb re-called the immunoSEQ multiplex PCR reads, giving one row per CDR3 protein. The table records around 300,000 distinct CDR3 sequences, roughly 94% of them present only once. Sequenced sample: CD4+ T cells from PBMCs. The receptors were gathered from a human donor with multiple sclerosis. Each CDR3 is given with its conserved first and last residue. D genes are given only for firm matches. The size entry is marked missing in some rows and otherwise reads once, few, many or a size class.

d_call	cdr3_length	v_call	j_call	clone_size	cdr3_aa	cdr3_nt
NA	9	TRBV2	TRBJ1-3	NA	CASGNTIYF	TGTGCCAGCGGAAACACCATATATTTT
NA	14	TRBV7-2	TRBJ1-1	NA	CASSLGLGATEAFF	TGTGCCAGCAGCTTAGGACTGGGGGCCACTGAAGCTTTCTTT
NA	16	TRBV5-1	TRBJ2-3	NA	CASSLAVDKITDTQYF	TGCGCCAGCAGCTTGGCCGTAGACAAAATCACAGATACGCAGTATTTT
NA	13	TRBV12-3/TRBV12-4	TRBJ2-5	NA	CASSLGVLETQYF	TGTGCCAGCAGTTTAGGGGTCTTGGAGACCCAGTACTTC
TRBD2	14	TRBV20-1	TRBJ2-5	NA	CSAHSGSGRETQYF	TGCAGTGCTCATAGCGGGAGTGGCAGAGAGACCCAGTACTTC
NA	14	TRBV30	TRBJ1-5	NA	CAWGNDGGNQPQHF	TGTGCCTGGGGGAATGACGGAGGGAATCAGCCCCAGCATTTT
TRBD2	14	TRBV30	TRBJ2-1	NA	CAWSISSGGAGQFF	TGTGCCTGGAGCATTAGTAGCGGGGGGGCCGGGCAGTTCTTC
NA	10	TRBV29-1	TRBJ2-1	NA	CSVVSGPQFF	TGCAGCGTTGTAAGCGGTCCGCAGTTCTTC
NA	13	TRBV14	TRBJ1-1	NA	CASSQAGPAAAFF	TGTGCCAGCAGCCAAGCAGGGCCAGCGGCAGCTTTCTTT
NA	14	TRBV19	TRBJ2-6	NA	CASSETAGANVLTF	TGTGCCAGTAGTGAAACGGCGGGGGCCAACGTCCTGACTTTC
TRBD1	16	TRBV18	TRBJ2-7	NA	CASSPLTGGAAYEQYF	TGTGCCAGCTCACCGCTGACAGGGGGCGCCGCCTACGAGCAGTACTTC
NA	14	TRBV7-9	TRBJ2-7	few	CASSYQGGNYEQYF	TGTGCCAGCAGCTATCAGGGGGGGAACTACGAGCAGTACTTC
NA	15	TRBV27	TRBJ1-6	NA	CASSSSRRASSPLHF	TGTGCCAGCAGTTCCTCGCGGAGGGCAAGTTCACCCCTCCACTTT
NA	15	TRBV7-2	TRBJ1-1	NA	CASSFWNRGNTEAFF	TGTGCCAGCAGCTTTTGGAACAGAGGGAACACTGAAGCTTTCTTT